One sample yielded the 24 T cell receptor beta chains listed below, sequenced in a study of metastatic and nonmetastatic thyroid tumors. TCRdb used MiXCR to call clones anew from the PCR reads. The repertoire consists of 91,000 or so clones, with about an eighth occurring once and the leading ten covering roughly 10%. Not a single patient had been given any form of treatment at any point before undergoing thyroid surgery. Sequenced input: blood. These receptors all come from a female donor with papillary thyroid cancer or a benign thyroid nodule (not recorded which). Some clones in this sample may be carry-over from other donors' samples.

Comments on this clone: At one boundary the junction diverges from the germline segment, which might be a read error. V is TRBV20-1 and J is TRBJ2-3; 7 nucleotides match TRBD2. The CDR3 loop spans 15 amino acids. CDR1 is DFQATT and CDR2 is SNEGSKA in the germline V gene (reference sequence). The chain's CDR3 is CSAPPTSSGTYTQYF. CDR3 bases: TGCAGTGCTCCACCGACTAGCTCTGGCACATATACGCAGTATTTT.

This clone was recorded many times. The CDR3 DNA reads TGTGCCACCGGGGGGGGGGCTGGGGGGCTTGCCAATGAGCAGTTCTTC. Encoded protein: CATGGGAGGLANEQFF. The chain is built from TRBV24-1 and TRBJ2-1; TRBD2 might be the D (7 bases). The CDR3 runs 16 residues. V lost 9 bases and J lost 6, with 23 bases in between. From germline, CDR1 is KGHDR and CDR2 SFDVKD.

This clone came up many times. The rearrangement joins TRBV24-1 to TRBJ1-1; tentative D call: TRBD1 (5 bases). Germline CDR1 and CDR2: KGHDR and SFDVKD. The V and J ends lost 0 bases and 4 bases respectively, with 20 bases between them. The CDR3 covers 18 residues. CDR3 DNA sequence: TGTGCCACCAGTGATTTGCTCAAAGATTGGGCCGGGGGCACTGAAGCTTTCTTT. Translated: CATSDLLKDWAGGTEAFF.

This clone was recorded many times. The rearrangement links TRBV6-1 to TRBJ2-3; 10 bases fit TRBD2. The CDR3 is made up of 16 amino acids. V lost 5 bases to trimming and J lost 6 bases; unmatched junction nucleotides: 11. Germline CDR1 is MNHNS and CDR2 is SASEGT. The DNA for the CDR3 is TGTGCCAGCAGTTGGACTAGCGGAGGGGGCCGGGATACGCAGTATTTT. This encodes CASSWTSGGGRDTQYF.

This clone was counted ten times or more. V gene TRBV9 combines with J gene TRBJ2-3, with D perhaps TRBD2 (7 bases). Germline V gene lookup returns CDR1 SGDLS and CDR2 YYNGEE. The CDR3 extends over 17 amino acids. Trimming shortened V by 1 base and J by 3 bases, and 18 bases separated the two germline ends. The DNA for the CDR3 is TGTGCCAGCAGCGTAAGGGGGGGGATGGGAGGAACAGATACGCAGTATTTT. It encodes CASSVRGGMGGTDTQYF.

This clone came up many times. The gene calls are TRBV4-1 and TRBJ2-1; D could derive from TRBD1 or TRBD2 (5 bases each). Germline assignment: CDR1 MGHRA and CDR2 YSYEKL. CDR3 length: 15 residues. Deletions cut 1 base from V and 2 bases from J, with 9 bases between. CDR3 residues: CASSQVGDPYNEQFF. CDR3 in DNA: TGCGCCAGCAGCCAAGTAGGGGACCCCTACAATGAGCAGTTCTTC.

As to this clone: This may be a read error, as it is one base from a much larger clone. For the CDR3, the DNA is TGCAGTGCTAGAGATAATCCAGGAAACATTCGGTACTTC. It specifies CSARDNPGNIRYF. This chain uses TRBV20-1 with TRBJ2-5; D is unresolved. CDR1 and CDR2 from the germline V gene are DFQATT and SNEGSKA (reference sequence). CDR3 size: 13 residues. V shed 0 bases and J shed 13 bases, with 18 bases lying between them.

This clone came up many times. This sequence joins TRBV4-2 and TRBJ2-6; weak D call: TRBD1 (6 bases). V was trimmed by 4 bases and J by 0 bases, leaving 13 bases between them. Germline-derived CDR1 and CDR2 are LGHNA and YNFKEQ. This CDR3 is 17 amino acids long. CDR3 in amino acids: CASSPTGSASGANVLTF. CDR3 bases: TGTGCCAGCAGCCCTACAGGGTCCGCCTCTGGGGCCAACGTCCTGACTTTC.

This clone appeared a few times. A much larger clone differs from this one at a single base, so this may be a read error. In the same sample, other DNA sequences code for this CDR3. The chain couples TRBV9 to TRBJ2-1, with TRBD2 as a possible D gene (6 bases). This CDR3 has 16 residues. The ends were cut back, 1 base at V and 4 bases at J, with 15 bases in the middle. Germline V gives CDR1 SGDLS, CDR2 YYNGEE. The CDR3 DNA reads TGTGCCAGCAGCGTAAGTCCGGGGGTCTCATACAATGAGCAGTTCTTC. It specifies CASSVSPGVSYNEQFF.

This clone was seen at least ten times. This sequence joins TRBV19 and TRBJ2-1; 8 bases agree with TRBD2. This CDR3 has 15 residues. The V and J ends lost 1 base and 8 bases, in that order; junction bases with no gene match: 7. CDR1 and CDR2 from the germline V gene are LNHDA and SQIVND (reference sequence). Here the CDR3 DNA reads TGTGCCAGTAGTATAGCCAGCGGGAGATTCGATGAGCAGTTCTTC. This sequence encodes CASSIASGRFDEQFF.

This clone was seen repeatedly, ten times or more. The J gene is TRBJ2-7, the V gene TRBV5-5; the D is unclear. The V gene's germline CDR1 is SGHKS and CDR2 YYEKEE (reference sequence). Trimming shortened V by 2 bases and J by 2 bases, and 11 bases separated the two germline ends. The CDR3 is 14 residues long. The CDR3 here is CASSFEGYPYEQYF. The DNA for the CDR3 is TGTGCCAGCAGCTTTGAAGGTTATCCCTACGAGCAGTACTTC.

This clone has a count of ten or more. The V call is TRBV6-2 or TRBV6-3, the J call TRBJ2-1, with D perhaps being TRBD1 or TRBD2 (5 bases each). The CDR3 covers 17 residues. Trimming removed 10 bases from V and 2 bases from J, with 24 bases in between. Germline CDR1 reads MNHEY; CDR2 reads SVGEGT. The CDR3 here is CATRPSGWGLTYNEQFF. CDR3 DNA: TGTGCCACCAGGCCGTCGGGCTGGGGGTTAACCTACAATGAGCAGTTCTTC.

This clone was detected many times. The CDR3 DNA sequence: TGTGCCAGCAGTAGTAGACAGGCAAGCAATCAGCCCCAGCATTTT. As protein: CASSSRQASNQPQHF. This chain joins TRBV6-1 and TRBJ1-5, with D possibly TRBD1 on 6 matching bases. The germline V gene has CDR1 MNHNS and CDR2 SASEGT. The CDR3 runs to 15 residues. V lost 5 bases and J lost 1, with 12 bases in between.

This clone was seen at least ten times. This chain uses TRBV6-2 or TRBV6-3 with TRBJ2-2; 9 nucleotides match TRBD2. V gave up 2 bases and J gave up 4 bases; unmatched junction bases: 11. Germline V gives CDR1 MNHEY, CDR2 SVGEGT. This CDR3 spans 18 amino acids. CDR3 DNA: TGTGCCAGCAGTTACGCCCCGGGCGGGAGGGCGAGCACCGGGGAGCTGTTTTTT. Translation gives CASSYAPGGRASTGELFF.

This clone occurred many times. This CDR3 reads CASSPLGVGFIDATNEKLFF. Here the CDR3 DNA reads TGTGCCAGCTCACCGCTTGGCGTCGGTTTCATAGATGCAACTAATGAAAAACTGTTTTTT. This chain connects TRBV18 to TRBJ1-4; D gene ambiguous. Germline V gene sequence: CDR1 KGHSH, CDR2 LQKENI. This CDR3 spans 20 amino acids. V was shortened by 3 bases and J by 0 bases, with 23 bases between the two germline ends.

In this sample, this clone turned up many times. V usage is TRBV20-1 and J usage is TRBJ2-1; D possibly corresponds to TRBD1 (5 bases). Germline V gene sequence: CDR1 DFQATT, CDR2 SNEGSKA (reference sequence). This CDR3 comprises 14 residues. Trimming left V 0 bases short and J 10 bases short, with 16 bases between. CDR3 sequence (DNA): TGCAGTGCTAGAGATGATTGGCAGGGTCCCGAGCAGTTCTTC. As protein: CSARDDWQGPEQFF.

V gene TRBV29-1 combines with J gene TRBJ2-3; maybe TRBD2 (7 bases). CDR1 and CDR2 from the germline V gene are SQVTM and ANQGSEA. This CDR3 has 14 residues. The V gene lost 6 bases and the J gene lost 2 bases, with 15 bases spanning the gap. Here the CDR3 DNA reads TGCAGCGTCGCCCGGGGGGCCCCCACAGATACGCAGTATTTT. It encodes CSVARGAPTDTQYF.

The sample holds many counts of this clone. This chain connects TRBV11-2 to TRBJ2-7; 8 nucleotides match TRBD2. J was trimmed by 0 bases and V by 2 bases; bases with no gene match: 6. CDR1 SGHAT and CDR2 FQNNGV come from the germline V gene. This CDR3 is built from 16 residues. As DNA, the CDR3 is TGTGCCAGCAGCTTATCAGCCAGCGGGAGCTCCTACGAGCAGTACTTC. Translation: CASSLSASGSSYEQYF.

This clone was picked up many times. This CDR3 reads CASSLEREGYNEQFF. The CDR3 nucleotides are TGTGCCAGCAGCTTGGAGCGGGAGGGCTACAATGAGCAGTTCTTC. J is TRBJ2-1 and V is TRBV11-3; 10 positions match TRBD2. CDR3 size: 15 residues. Germline V CDR1 and CDR2: SGHNT, YENEEA. The J segment lost 3 bases and the V segment lost 3 bases, leaving 2 bases of the junction unmatched. The entire variable domain, with the rest obtained from reference TRBV11-3 and TRBJ2-1, is as follows: EAGVVQSPRYKIIEKKQPVAFWCNPISGHNTLYWYLQNLGQGPELLIRYENEEAVDDSQLPKDRFSAERLKGVDSTLKIQPAELGDSAVYLCASSLEREGYNEQFFGPGTRLTVL.

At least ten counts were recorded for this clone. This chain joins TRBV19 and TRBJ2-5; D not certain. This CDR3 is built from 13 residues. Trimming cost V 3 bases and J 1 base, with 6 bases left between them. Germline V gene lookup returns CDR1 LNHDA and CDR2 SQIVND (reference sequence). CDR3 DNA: TGTGCCAGTAGTATCACACCCCAAGAGACCCAGTACTTC. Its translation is CASSITPQETQYF. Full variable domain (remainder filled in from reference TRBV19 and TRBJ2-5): DGGITQSPKYLFRKEGQNVTLSCEQNLNHDAMYWYRQDPGQGLRLIYYSQIVNDFQKGDIAEGYSVSREKKESFPLTVTSAQKNPTAFYLCASSITPQETQYFGPGTRLLVL.

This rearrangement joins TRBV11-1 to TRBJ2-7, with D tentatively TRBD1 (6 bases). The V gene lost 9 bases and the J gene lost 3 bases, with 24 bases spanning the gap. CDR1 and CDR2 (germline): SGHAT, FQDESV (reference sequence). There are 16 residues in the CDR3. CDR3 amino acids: CASSTETWTAYYEQYF. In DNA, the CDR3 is TGTGCCAGTAGCACGGAAACCTGGACAGCCTACTACGAGCAGTACTTC.

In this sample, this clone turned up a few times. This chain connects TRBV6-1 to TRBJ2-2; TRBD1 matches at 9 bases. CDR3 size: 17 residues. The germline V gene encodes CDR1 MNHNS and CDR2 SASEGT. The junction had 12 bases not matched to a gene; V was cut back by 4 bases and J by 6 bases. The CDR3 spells CASSVDRGVRLAGELFF. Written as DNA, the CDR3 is TGTGCCAGCAGTGTTGACAGGGGGGTAAGGTTGGCCGGGGAGCTGTTTTTT.

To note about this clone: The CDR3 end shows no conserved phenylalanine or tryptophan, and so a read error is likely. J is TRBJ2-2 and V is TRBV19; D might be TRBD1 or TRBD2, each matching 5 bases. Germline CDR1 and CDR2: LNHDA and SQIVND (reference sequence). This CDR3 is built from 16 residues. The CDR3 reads CASSHPGRANNGELFL. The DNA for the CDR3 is TGTGCCAGTAGTCACCCGGGACGCGCAAACAACGGGGAGCTGTTTCTT.

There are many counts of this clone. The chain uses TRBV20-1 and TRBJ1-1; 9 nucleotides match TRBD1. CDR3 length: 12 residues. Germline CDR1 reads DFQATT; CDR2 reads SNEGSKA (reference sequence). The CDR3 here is CRGQGPNTEAFF. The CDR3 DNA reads TGCAGGGGACAGGGCCCGAACACTGAAGCTTTCTTT.